This paragraph reports one T cell receptor (beta chain). What it binds is unknown. This clone may be a read error of a much larger clone one base away. Starting from 500 ng of total RNA, TCR beta cDNA was produced with a primer in the constant region. Three nested multiplex PCR rounds of slightly modified ARM-PCR generated TCR beta libraries. PCR rounds one and two used TRBV1-TRBV30 forward primers with a C-beta reverse primer for around 10 cycles each. TCRdb analysed the multiplex PCR reads with MiXCR anew, one entry per CDR3 protein. There are fewer than 400,000 distinct CDR3 sequences in the sample; 65% occur only once, and roughly 9% lies in the top ten. Blood RNA came from unsorted whole blood; germline DNA was also extracted. This specimen belongs to a study of tumor-infiltrating lymphocytes in primary liver carcinoma. Study context: T1-T3 N0M0 was the stage of the tumors, which were roughly 4.2 to 11 cm across.

The V segment lost 6 bases and the J segment 4 bases; nucleotides outside the gene matches: 14. The CDR3 is made up of 17 amino acids. Study-wide findings and caveats: The samples were not sorted (they were bulk), so CD4+ and CD8+ repertoires were not compared.

The chain employs TRBV12-3 or TRBV12-4 and TRBJ1-3, with 8 bases that match TRBD1. The sequenced sample consisted of peripheral blood. The origin of this receptor is a man aged 35 to 55 with primary liver carcinoma and hepatitis B virus infection. The CDR3 nucleotides read TGTGCCAGCAGAAAAACAGGGGGGGACCGAATCGGAAACACCATATATTTT. It codes for CASRKTGGDRIGNTIYF.